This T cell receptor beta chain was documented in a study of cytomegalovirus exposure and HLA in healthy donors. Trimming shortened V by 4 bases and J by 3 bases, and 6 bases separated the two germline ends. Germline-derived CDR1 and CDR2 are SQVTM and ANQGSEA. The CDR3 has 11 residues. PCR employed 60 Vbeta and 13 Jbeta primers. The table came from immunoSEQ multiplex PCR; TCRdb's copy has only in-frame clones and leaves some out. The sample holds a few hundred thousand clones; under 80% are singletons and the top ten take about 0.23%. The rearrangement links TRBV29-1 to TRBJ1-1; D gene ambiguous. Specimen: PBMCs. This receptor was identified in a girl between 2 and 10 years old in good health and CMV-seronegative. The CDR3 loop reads CSVVRDTEAFF. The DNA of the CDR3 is TGCAGCGTTGTACGGGACACTGAAGCTTTCTTT.